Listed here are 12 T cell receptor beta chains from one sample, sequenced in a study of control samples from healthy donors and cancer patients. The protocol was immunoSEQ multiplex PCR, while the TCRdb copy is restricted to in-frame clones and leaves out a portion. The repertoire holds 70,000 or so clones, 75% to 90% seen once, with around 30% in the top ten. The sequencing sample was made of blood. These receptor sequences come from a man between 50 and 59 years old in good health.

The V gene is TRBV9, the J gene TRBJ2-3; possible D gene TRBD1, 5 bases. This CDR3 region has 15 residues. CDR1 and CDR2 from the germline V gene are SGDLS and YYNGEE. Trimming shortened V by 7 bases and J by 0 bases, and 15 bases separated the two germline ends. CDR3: CASAETVASTDTQYF. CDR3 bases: TGTGCCAGCGCCGAGACAGTCGCTAGCACAGATACGCAGTATTTT. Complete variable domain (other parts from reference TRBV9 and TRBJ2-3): DSGVTQTPKHLITATGQRVTLRCSPRSGDLSVYWYQQSLDQGLQFLIQYYNGEERAKGNILERFSAQQFPDLHSELNLSSLELGDSALYFCASAETVASTDTQYFGPGTRLTVL.

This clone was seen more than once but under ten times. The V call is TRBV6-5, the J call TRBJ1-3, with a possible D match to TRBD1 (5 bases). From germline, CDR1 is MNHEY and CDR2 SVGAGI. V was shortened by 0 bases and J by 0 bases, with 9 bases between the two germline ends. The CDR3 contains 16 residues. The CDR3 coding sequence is TGTGCCAGCAGTTACTCAGGGGCAAACTCTGGAAACACCATATATTTT. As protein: CASSYSGANSGNTIYF.

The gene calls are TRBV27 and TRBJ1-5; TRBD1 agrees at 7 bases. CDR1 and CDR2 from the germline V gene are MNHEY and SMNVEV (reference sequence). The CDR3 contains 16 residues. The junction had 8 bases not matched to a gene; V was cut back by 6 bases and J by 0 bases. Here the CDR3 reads CASRDRAGYSNQPQHF. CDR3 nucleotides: TGTGCCAGCAGAGACAGGGCGGGATATAGCAATCAGCCCCAGCATTTT.

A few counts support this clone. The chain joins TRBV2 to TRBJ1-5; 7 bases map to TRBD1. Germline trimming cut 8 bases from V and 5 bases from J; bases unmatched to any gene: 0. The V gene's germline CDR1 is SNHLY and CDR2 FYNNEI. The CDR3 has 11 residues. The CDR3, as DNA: TGTGCCAGCCAGGGGGATCAGCCCCAGCATTTT. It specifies CASQGDQPQHF.

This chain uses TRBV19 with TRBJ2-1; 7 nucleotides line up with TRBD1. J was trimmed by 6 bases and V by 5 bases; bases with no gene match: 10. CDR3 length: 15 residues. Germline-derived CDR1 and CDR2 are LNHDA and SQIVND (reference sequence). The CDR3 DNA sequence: TGTGCCAGTAGTCGACGGACAGGTCCCCTCAATGAGCAGTTCTTC. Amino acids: CASSRRTGPLNEQFF.

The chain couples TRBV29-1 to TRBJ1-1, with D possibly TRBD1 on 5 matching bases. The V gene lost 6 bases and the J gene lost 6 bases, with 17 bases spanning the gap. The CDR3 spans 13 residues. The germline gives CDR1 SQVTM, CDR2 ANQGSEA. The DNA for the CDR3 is TGCAGCGTCCAGGGACCAAGGGAGGCTGAAGCTTTCTTT. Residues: CSVQGPREAEAFF.

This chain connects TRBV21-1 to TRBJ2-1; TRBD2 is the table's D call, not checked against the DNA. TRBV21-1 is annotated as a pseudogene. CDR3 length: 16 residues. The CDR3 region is CASRNRTSGSMNEQFF. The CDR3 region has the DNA TGTGCCAGCAGAAATCGGACTAGCGGGAGTATGAATGAGCAGTTCTTC.

CDR3 in amino acids: CASSEARVQGYTF. CDR3 coding DNA: TGTGCCAGCAGTGAAGCCCGGGTCCAGGGCTACACCTTC. This rearrangement joins TRBV6-1 to TRBJ1-2, with unresolved D. The germline V and J ends were trimmed by 0 bases and 8 bases, with 10 bases remaining between them. There are 13 residues in the CDR3. Germline-derived CDR1 and CDR2 are MNHNS and SASEGT.

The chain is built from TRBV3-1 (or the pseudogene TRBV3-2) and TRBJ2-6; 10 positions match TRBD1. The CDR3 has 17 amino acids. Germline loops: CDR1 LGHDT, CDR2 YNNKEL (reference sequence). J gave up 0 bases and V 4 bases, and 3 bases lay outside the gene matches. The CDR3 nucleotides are TGTGCCAGCAGCCGATGGACAGGGGGCTCTGGGGCCAACGTCCTGACTTTC. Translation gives CASSRWTGGSGANVLTF.

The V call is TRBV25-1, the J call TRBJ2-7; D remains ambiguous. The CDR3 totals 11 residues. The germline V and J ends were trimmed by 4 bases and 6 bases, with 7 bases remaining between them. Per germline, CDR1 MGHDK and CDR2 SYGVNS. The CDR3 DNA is TGTGCCAGCAGTGCTGCAGTCGAGCAGTACTTC. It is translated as CASSAAVEQYF.

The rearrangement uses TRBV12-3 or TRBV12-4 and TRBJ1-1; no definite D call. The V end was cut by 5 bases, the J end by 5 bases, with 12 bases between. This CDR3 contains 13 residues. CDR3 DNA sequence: TGTGCCAGCAGTGCCGGGTTTTGGACTGAAGCTTTCTTT. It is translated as CASSAGFWTEAFF.

CDR3 nucleotides: TGCGCCAGCAGCCAACTGATAGCGGGAGTCACAGATACGCAGTATTTT. Translated, it gives CASSQLIAGVTDTQYF. The V and J genes are TRBV4-3 and TRBJ2-3; 9 bases align to TRBD2. Germline values: CDR1 LGHNA, CDR2 YSLEER. V was pared by 2 bases and J by 2 bases, with 5 bases of the junction left unmatched. This CDR3 comprises 16 residues.